This T cell receptor beta chain comes out of a study of OX40 agonist ivuxolimab in advanced cancers. Background on the study: Participants, 65% to 85% male, averaged about 56 years of age, ranging from roughly 20 to 85.

The CDR3 length is 13 residues. From germline, CDR1 is MNHEY and CDR2 SMNVEV (reference sequence). V dropped 0 bases and J dropped 6 bases, with 5 bases sitting between them. Note on this clone: As yet, its antigen is unknown.

Study-wide findings and caveats: Average numbers of expanded clones were greater in CD8+ T cells than in CD4+.

TCRdb's copy holds only in-frame clones and misses some; the assay was immunoSEQ multiplex PCR. The sample lists 100,000 or so clones, approximately 95% occurring once. J is TRBJ2-2 and V is TRBV27; a possible D gene is TRBD2 (5 bases). The source was CD4+ or CD8+ T cells sorted from blood, collected in a trial of the OX40 agonist ivuxolimab. This clonotype was obtained from an adult with an advanced solid tumor such as melanoma, head and neck, liver or kidney cancer. The CDR3 sequence: CASSLSGAGELFF. In DNA form, the CDR3 reads TGTGCCAGCAGTTTATCCGGGGCCGGGGAGCTGTTTTTT.